Listed below are T cell receptor beta chains from one sample, sequenced in a study of T cell repertoires in ileal Crohn's disease. The method was immunoSEQ multiplex PCR; TCRdb's version includes in-frame clones alone and lacks a portion of them. In the table there are roughly 13,000 clones, under 80% of which are singletons. The sequenced sample consisted of ileal tissue. These receptors were taken from an adult with Crohn's disease. Each CDR3 is given with its conserved first and last residue. A D gene is named only where the DNA matches it firmly. A clone size is listed for some rows: how often the clone was seen (once, few, many), or a class if it is expanded.

d_call	v_call	clone_size	j_call	cdr3_nt	cdr3_aa
TRBD1	TRBV11-2	.	TRBJ2-5	TGTGCCAGCAGCTTAGGGGACAGGGACCAAGAGACCCAGTACTTC	CASSLGDRDQETQYF
.	TRBV7-7	.	TRBJ2-5	TGTGCCAGCAGCTTAGAAACGCTAGCGTGGGAGACCCAGTACTTC	CASSLETLAWETQYF
.	TRBV5-1	.	TRBJ1-2	TGCGCCAGCAGCTTGAGGGCCCAATTCTATGGCTACACCTTC	CASSLRAQFYGYTF
TRBD2	TRBV10-1	.	TRBJ2-3	TGCGCCAGCAGTGAGTCTTGGGGGACTAGCGGGGAGAACACAGATACGCAGTATTTT	CASSESWGTSGENTDTQYF
.	TRBV7-6	.	TRBJ1-1	TGTGCCAGCAGCTTAGCCAGGCACACTGAAGCTTTCTTT	CASSLARHTEAFF
TRBD1	TRBV6-6	.	TRBJ1-5	TGTGCCAGCAGTTACGTGGCAGGGGGTTACAATCAGCCCCAGCATTTT	CASSYVAGGYNQPQHF
TRBD1	TRBV2	.	TRBJ1-6	TGTGCCAGCCGGATACGACAGGGCCGCTCCTATAATTCACCCCTCCACTTT	CASRIRQGRSYNSPLHF
TRBD1	TRBV5-5	.	TRBJ1-4	TGTGCCAGCAGCTTGGGCAACAGGGGTGCAACTAATGAAAAACTGTTTTTT	CASSLGNRGATNEKLFF
.	TRBV7-2	.	TRBJ1-2	TGTGCCAGCAGCTCAGGGTACTATGGCTACACCTTC	CASSSGYYGYTF
.	TRBV11-3	.	TRBJ2-1	TGTGCCAGCAGCCCGCGAACAGGAGGTGGCCAAGATGAGCAGTTCTTC	CASSPRTGGGQDEQFF
TRBD1	TRBV19	.	TRBJ1-2	TGTGCCAGTAGTTTCCGACAGGGTGGTGGCTACACCTTC	CASSFRQGGGYTF
.	TRBV6-9	few	TRBJ1-6	TGTGCCAGCAGGGGGGGTAGGGGTTCACCCCTCCACTTT	CASRGGRGSPLHF
.	TRBV7-9	medium-sized	TRBJ1-2	TGTGCCAGCAGCCCCTCGGGACACAACTATGGCTACACCTTC	CASSPSGHNYGYTF
.	TRBV5-1	.	TRBJ1-5	TGCGCCAGCAGCTTGGGTGGGGAGAATCAGCCCCAGCATTTT	CASSLGGENQPQHF
.	TRBV30	.	TRBJ1-3	TGTGCCTGGAGTGTACCCGGAAACACCATATATTTT	CAWSVPGNTIYF
TRBD1	TRBV29-1	once	TRBJ1-4	TGCAGCGTTGAAAGCGGGGGACAGTCTGAAAAACTGTTTTTT	CSVESGGQSEKLFF
TRBD1	TRBV2	.	TRBJ2-3	TGTGCCAGCAGTGCGACAGGGGAAGACACAGATACGCAGTATTTT	CASSATGEDTDTQYF
TRBD1	TRBV5-1	.	TRBJ1-3	TGCGCCAGCAGCTTGGAGGGACAGTCCTCTGGAAACACCATATATTTT	CASSLEGQSSGNTIYF
TRBD2	TRBV6-5	.	TRBJ2-7	TGTGCCAGCAGTAGCGGGGGGGGCGCCTACGAGCAGTACTTC	CASSSGGGAYEQYF
.	TRBV5-5	.	TRBJ2-1	TGTGCCAGCAGCCCCGGGACCTTTTACAATGAGCAGTTCTTC	CASSPGTFYNEQFF
TRBD1	TRBV2	.	TRBJ2-7	TGTGCCAGCAGTCTTGGACAGGAGCTCGAGCAGTACTTC	CASSLGQELEQYF
TRBD1	TRBV6-4	few	TRBJ2-2	TGTGCCAGCAGCCCGTCCGGGACAGAATCGAACACCGGGGAGCTGTTTTTT	CASSPSGTESNTGELFF
.	TRBV5-6	.	TRBJ2-6	TGTGCCAGCAGCTTGTACGGCAGCCGCTCTGGGGCCAACGTCCTGACTTTC	CASSLYGSRSGANVLTF